This TCR beta chain comes out of a study of shared clonotypes between healthy human individuals (dated by TCRdb to the early 2020s). At the level of the whole study: The cohort included three men and a couple of women between 18 and 49 years of age. For each donor, three plates each were used for CD4 naive and CD4 memory, two plates were used for CD8 naive, and one plate was used for CD8 memory. To increase sequencing depth and limit assay-specific biases, different laboratories used diverse techniques to prepare libraries and sequence TCR repertoires. To estimate repertoire size and how much clonotypes are shared between individuals, the study performed deep sequencing of blood TCR repertoires from a handful of healthy adults. Per donor, leukapheresis produced somewhere between about 0.94 and 9.5 billion PBMCs.

On the study overall, not on this receptor specifically: Incomplete sequencing was indicated by rarefaction of sorted-subset datasets, despite the large sequencing depth. Naive subsets generally had larger estimated clonotype richness than memory subsets. Only blood was sampled, and tissue TCR repertoires likely differ from those in blood. Compared with non-shared clonotypes, clonotypes shared by all four sorted-subset donors had higher generation probabilities. The small number of donors limited the genetic and exposure-history diversity represented. Sharing across several donors was observed for 5% to 6.5% of naive CD4, over 3% of naive CD8, 2% to 2.5% of memory CD4, and roughly 0.4% of memory CD8 clonotypes. Pairwise subsampling indicated that sequencing depth was expected to affect the degree of clonotype sharing among donors.

Healthy HIV-negative adults with no recently reported acute infections or vaccinations were included as donors. All donors were Caucasian adults living in Nashville, Tennessee, USA. CD4+ T cells were enriched by magnetic negative selection, after which naive cells were positively selected on CD45RA and the negative fraction was taken as the memory subset. After blood collection by leukapheresis, PBMCs were isolated using Ficoll-Histopaque density gradient centrifugation and then cryopreserved in the vapor phase of liquid nitrogen. Analytical flow cytometry was used to check the purity and quantity of each magnetically sorted T cell population. Each sorted fraction had its genomic DNA isolated and then quantified by UV absorbance on a Nanodrop 2000c. Worth noting for this clone: The clone's antigen remains unknown. It has no much larger one-base neighbor in the sample; base qualities were not kept.

TCR CDR3 regions were amplified from genomic DNA by multiplex PCR using the deep immunoSEQ assay. Extracted genomic DNA from each cell subset was spread evenly across all wells of several immunoSEQ 96-well plates, with each plate serving as a replicate. For sorted subsets, each replicate PCR was loaded with roughly 190 ng genomic DNA, equivalent to some 31,000 T cell genomes. Purified libraries were quantified with a Qubit 3.0 fluorometer, sized on a Bioanalyzer 2100, and re-quantified with the KAPA Library Quantification kit. Every immunoSEQ 96-well plate was sequenced on a separate single-read 150-cycle Illumina NextSeq 550 flow cell. The authors' analysis ran thus. Because the immunoSEQ output held only junctional sequences and lacked quality scores, the filtering could not match the filtering applied to full-length reads. To assign V/J genes and CDR3, sequences were annotated against IMGT germline references using PyIR, a Python wrapper for IgBLAST v1.9. Reads were filtered out if the reads had weak V/J assignments (E-value above 1e-6), no CDR3, stop codons, out-of-frame junctions, or ambiguous translated residues. A V3J clonotype was defined by an identical inferred V gene, J gene, and CDR3 amino acid sequence. The percentage overlap between two repertoires was calculated by dividing the number of shared unique clonotypes by the size of the smaller repertoire. Richness of each repertoire was evaluated using RTK rarefaction, the Chao1 estimator, and Recon v2.1 estimates of unobserved clonotypes. Generation probabilities were computed with OLGA for all TCRbeta clonotypes obtained by the gDNA method from several donors. TCRdb took this table from immuneACCESS and kept in-frame rearrangements with V and J called. Such tables lack part of the clones; where checked against another copy, unresolved V genes explain under half of the gap, and the rest is unexplained. For V, J and clone size, that table is used; D and trimming come from the DNA. This sample holds 2 million to 3 million clones; roughly 93% were observed only once. 0.36% of the sample is in the top ten clones.

The source material was naive CD4+ T cells from PBMCs. The cell subset or site tag for this specimen amounts to: CD45RA+ positively selected. The sequence was obtained from a man between 18 and 35 years old in good health. Some clones in this sample may be carry-over from other donors' samples.

The DNA sequence is TGTGCCTCGAAGGGGCTGGCGGAAAGTGAGCAGTTCTTC. Translation gives CASKGLAESEQFF. The rearranged chain carries TRBV5-4 and TRBJ2-1; a tentative D call is TRBD1 (5 bases match). Inclusive of the bounding cysteine and phenylalanine, the CDR3 is 13 residues long. Of all the DNA, just the CDR3 is kept, 39 bases in frame from base 1. For CDR1 and CDR2, the germline V gene (reference sequence) lists SGHNT and YYREEE. Between the V and J ends, shortened by 10 bases and 9 bases respectively, the junction contains 20 bases. Outside the CDR3, residues come from the reference TRBV5-4 and TRBJ2-1 proteins, so the full variable domain is: ETGVTQSPTHLIKTRGQQVTLRCSSQSGHNTVSWYQQALGQGPQFIFQYYREEENGRGNFPPRFSGLQFPNYSSELNVNALELDDSALYLCASKGLAESEQFFGPGTRLTVL.